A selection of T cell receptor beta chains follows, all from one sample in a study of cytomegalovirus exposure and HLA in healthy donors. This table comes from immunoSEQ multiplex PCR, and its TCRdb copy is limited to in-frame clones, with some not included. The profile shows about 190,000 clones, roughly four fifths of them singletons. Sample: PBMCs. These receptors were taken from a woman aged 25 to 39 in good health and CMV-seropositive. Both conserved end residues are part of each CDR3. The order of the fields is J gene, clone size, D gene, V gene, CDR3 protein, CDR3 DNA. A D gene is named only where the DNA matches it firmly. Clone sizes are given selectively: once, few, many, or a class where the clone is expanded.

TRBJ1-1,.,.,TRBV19,CASSIGSIGRNTEAFF,TGTGCCAGTAGTATAGGGTCGATTGGCAGGAACACTGAAGCTTTCTTT
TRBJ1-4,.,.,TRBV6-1,CASSEGRGSTNEKLFF,TGTGCCAGCAGTGAAGGAAGGGGGTCAACTAATGAAAAACTGTTTTTT
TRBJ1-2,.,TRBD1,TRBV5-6,CASSLGTGGLYGYTF,TGTGCCAGCAGCTTGGGGACAGGGGGACTCTATGGCTACACCTTC
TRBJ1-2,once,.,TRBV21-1,CASSTGGGSGGYTF,TGTGCCAGCAGCACGGGCGGGGGAAGTGGTGGCTACACCTTC
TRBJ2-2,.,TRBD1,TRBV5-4,CASSLRTGAGELFF,TGTGCCAGCAGCTTGAGGACAGGGGCCGGGGAGCTGTTTTTT
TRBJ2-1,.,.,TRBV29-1,CSVEGGSGSSYNEQFF,TGCAGCGTTGAAGGCGGTAGCGGTAGCTCCTACAATGAGCAGTTCTTC
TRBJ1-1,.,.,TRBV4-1,CASSPSPYSETEAFF,TGCGCCAGCAGCCCCTCGCCCTACTCGGAGACTGAAGCTTTCTTT
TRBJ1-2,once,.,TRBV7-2,CASSPERSGYTF,TGTGCCAGCAGCCCGGAGCGGTCAGGCTACACCTTC
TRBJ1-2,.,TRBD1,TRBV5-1,CASSLGRLQGVSNYGYTF,TGCGCCAGCAGCTTGGGGCGCCTTCAGGGGGTATCTAACTATGGCTACACCTTC
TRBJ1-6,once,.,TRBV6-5,CASRNTGSNSPLHF,TGTGCCAGCAGAAATACAGGGAGTAATTCACCCCTCCACTTT
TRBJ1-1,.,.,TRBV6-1,CASSEVAGEKAFF,TGTGCCAGCAGTGAAGTCGCAGGGGAGAAAGCTTTCTTT
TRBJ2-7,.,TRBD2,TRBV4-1,CASSQTSSGSVPGVYEQYF,TGCGCCAGCAGCCAGACGTCTAGCGGGAGCGTTCCCGGAGTCTACGAGCAGTACTTC
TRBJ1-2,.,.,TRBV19,CASSIGGDGYTF,TGTGCCAGTAGTATTGGCGGGGATGGCTACACCTTC
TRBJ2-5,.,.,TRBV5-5,CATRRAPGETQYF,TGTGCCACCCGCCGGGCCCCGGGGGAGACCCAGTACTTC
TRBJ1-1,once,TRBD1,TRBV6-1,CASGVTGGRTEAFF,TGTGCCAGCGGGGTAACAGGGGGCAGGACTGAAGCTTTCTTT
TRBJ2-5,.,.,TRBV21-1,CASSSRTGGNQETQYF,TGTGCCAGCAGCTCCCGGACAGGGGGAAACCAAGAGACCCAGTACTTC
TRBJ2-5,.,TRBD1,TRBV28,CASSIMTGQQETQYF,TGTGCCAGCAGTATCATGACAGGGCAGCAAGAGACCCAGTACTTC
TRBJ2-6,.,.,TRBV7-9,CSSSPGPRGSGANVLTF,TGTTCCAGCAGCCCAGGGCCGCGTGGGTCTGGGGCCAACGTCCTGACTTTC
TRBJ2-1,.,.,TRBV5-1,CASSTTQGTYNEQFF,TGCGCCAGCAGCACAACACAGGGCACCTACAATGAGCAGTTCTTC
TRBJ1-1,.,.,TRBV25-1,CASSAPGQNTEAFF,TGTGCCAGCAGTGCTCCGGGACAGAACACTGAAGCTTTCTTT
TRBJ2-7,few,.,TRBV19,CASTPSGIPANEQYF,TGTGCCAGTACCCCCTCCGGGATTCCTGCCAACGAGCAGTACTTC
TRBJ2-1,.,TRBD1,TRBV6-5,CASSYLQGASGSREFF,TGTGCCAGCAGTTACCTACAGGGGGCCAGCGGATCTAGGGAGTTCTTC
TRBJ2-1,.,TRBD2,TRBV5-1,CASSLGTSGTNEQFF,TGCGCCAGCAGCTTGGGCACTAGCGGAACTAACGAGCAGTTCTTC
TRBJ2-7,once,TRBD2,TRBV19,CASSNPGGLESDEQYF,TGTGCCAGTAGTAACCCCGGGGGACTAGAAAGCGACGAGCAGTACTTC
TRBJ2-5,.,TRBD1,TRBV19,CASSIDPAGGRGQETQYF,TGTGCCAGTAGTATAGATCCCGCAGGGGGTAGAGGCCAAGAGACCCAGTACTTC
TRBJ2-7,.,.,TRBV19,CASRLGRRYEQYF,TGTGCCAGTAGGCTCGGTCGGCGGTACGAGCAGTACTTC